The T cell receptor (beta chain) described here comes from a study of stem cell transplantation in POMP-related autoinflammatory disease. The germline V and J ends were trimmed by 6 bases and 3 bases, with 11 bases remaining between them. Germline V gene lookup returns CDR1 KGHSH and CDR2 LQKENI. This CDR3 is built from 14 residues. Libraries were prepared by immunoSEQ multiplex PCR; TCRdb keeps only in-frame clonotypes and omits some of them. Of around 26,000 clones in the sample, roughly 80% were seen once. This sequence originates from a human donor with POMP-related autoinflammation and immune dysregulation (PRAID). V usage is TRBV18 and J usage is TRBJ2-2, with D tentatively TRBD2 (6 bases). This material consisted of CD4+ T cells from PBMCs, taken before stem cell transplantation. This chain's CDR3 is CASSPGGDTGELFF. The CDR3 DNA reads TGTGCCAGCTCCCCAGGCGGGGACACCGGGGAGCTGTTTTTT.